The sequence of this T cell receptor beta chain was determined in a study of response to subunit inactivated influenza vaccine. TCRdb fed the RT-PCR reads into MiXCR, producing one record per CDR3 protein. The sample records approximately 500,000 distinct CDR3 sequences, roughly a quarter being singletons. This CDR3 comprises 15 residues. J gave up 6 bases and V 3 bases, and 6 bases lay outside the gene matches. Germline CDR1 SGHKS, CDR2 YYEKEE (reference sequence). This clonotype occurred many times. These same records also appear under a second study, on T cells expressing NK-cell markers. That investigation notes: TCR beta cDNA was generated via 5'RACE template switching incorporating UMIs.

The genes are TRBV5-5 and TRBJ1-1, with 12 bases that match TRBD1. This sequence was found in a man in his fifties who received an inactivated influenza vaccine. Source: CD4+ T cells sorted from PBMCs, taken about 11 days after vaccination. CDR3 sequence: CASSSRGTGGSEAFF. Here the CDR3 DNA reads TGTGCCAGCAGCTCACGGGGGACAGGGGGCTCTGAAGCTTTCTTT.